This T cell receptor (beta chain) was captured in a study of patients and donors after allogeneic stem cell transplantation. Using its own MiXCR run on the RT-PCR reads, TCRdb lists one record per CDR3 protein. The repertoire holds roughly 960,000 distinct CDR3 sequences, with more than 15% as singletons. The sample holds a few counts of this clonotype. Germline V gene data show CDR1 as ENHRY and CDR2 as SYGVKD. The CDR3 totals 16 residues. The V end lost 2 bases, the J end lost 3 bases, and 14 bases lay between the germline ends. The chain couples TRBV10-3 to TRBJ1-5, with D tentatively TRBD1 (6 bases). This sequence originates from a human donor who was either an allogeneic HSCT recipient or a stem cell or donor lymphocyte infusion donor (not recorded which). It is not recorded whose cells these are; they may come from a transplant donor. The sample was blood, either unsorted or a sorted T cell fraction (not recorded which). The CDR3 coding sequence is TGTGCCATCAGTGAGGATACAGGGCGCCTCAATCAGCCCCAGCATTTT. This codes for CAISEDTGRLNQPQHF.